This T cell receptor (beta chain) was recorded in a study of CD8+ T cells in alopecia areata (dated by TCRdb to about 2018). Regarding the research as a whole: Treated patients were enrolled in an open-label pilot trial of oral tofacitinib at 5 to 10 mg twice daily for moderate-to-severe alopecia areata. Tofacitinib-treated patients had biopsies at baseline and at 4 and 24 weeks of treatment, with a later scalp biopsy in several patients. Scalp clonality was compared among normal scalp (n=4), patchy alopecia areata scalp (n=8), and alopecia totalis/universalis scalp (n=8). To study T cell clonal expansion in alopecia areata, the researchers applied high-throughput TCRbeta sequencing to both the C3H/HeJ mouse model and human patients. In humans, TCRbeta sequencing was performed on scalp tissue and on sorted CD4+ and CD8+ peripheral blood T cells from healthy controls and from patients with patchy or totalis/universalis alopecia areata. In treated patients, disease severity was measured using the SALT score, which gives the percentage of scalp surface area affected. Patients stayed on tofacitinib for 6 to 18 months and then had 6 months of follow-up off drug so that delayed response and recurrence could be assessed. immunoSEQ multiplex PCR using 35 Vbeta forward primers and 13 Jbeta reverse primers was used to amplify TCRbeta CDR3 regions. RNA came from the PAXgene miRNA kit for fixed scalp, the miRNeasy kit for PBMCs, and the RNeasy kit for mouse skin. Results and caveats for the whole study, not just this receptor: The treated cohort was small, with a single nonresponder, so links between baseline CD8+ expansion and response need larger studies. Compared with normal scalp, lesional scalp, particularly in alopecia totalis/universalis, had higher clonality and more expanded CD8+ clones, which suggests antigenic drive. Many expanded lesional clones were found to persist in scalp and blood during tofacitinib treatment, and relapse after treatment cessation may be partly explained by this persistence. Shared TCR sequences between patients were less evident than in mice, which may be partly attributable to HLA diversity in the patient population. Scalp TCR repertoire analysis is complicated because resident alphabeta T cells in normal human skin are also sequenced, whereas mouse skin is dominated by gammadelta T cells. Tofacitinib significantly lowered scalp clonality and the number of expanded CD8+ clones among the top 100 scalp clones.

Library preparation employed the immunoSEQ multiplex PCR assay. RNA was extracted from all samples and reverse transcribed into cDNA, which served as template for TCR sequencing. First-strand cDNA was synthesized using SuperScript III with a 2:1 mix of oligo-dT and random hexamers. A synthetic immune receptor repertoire was used to assess amplification bias, and residual bias was removed computationally. As for the original processing: Raw reads were preprocessed to remove errors, and CDR3 was defined by IMGT conventions from the conserved cysteine to phenylalanine. Clonality was calculated as 1 minus Shannon entropy normalized by log2 of the number of productive unique TCRs. CD4 or CD8 identity of scalp clones was inferred by cross-referencing scalp TCRbeta sequences with sorted blood CD4 and CD8 repertoires. TCRdb carries this immuneACCESS record with in-frame sequences only. Its versions omit some clonotypes, under half of them owing to an unresolved V gene in the studies checked, with the rest unexplained. That table is the source of V, J and clone size, and D and trimming were worked out from the DNA. A total of some 190,000 clones appear in this sample, about 60% of them only once. Jointly, the top ten make up around 0.69% of the sample.

This clone occurred a few times. Its antigen remains unidentified. Nothing much larger sits one base from this clone, and base qualities are not available. V is reduced by 5 bases and J by 0 bases, leaving a spacing of 11 bases between them. From the germline V gene, CDR1 is SQVTM and CDR2 is ANQGSEA. From its cysteine to its phenylalanine, the CDR3 spans 14 amino acids. Here the CDR3 DNA is all that survives: 42 bases in frame from base 1. The sample's time point label is to be understood as: more than three weeks on oral tofacitinib. This sample's treatment or condition label indicates: oral pan-JAK inhibitor, 5-10 mg twice daily. From alopecia areata patients, peripheral blood was collected along with lesional scalp punch biopsies. PBMCs were separated by density centrifugation and stained for CD3, CD4 and CD8, after which CD4+ and CD8+ T cells were sorted on a FACSAria.

The sample in question was CD4+ T cells sorted from blood, obtained at week 4, from a patient treated with tofacitinib. The chain employs TRBV29-1 and TRBJ2-1; too little of a D gene remains to name it. The clonotype was recovered from a human donor with alopecia areata. The DNA sequence reads TGCAGCGTTTCCGTGCGGCACTCCTACAATGAGCAGTTCTTC. Translation gives CSVSVRHSYNEQFF.